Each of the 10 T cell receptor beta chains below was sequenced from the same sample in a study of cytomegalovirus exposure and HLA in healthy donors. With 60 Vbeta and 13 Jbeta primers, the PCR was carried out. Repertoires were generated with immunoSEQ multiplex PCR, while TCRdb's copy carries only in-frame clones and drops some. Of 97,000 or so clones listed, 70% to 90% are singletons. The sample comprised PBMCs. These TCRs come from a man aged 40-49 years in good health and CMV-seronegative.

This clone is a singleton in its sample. CDR3 amino acids: CAAGGGYTGELFF. In DNA, the CDR3 is TGTGCGGCGGGCGGGGGATACACCGGGGAGCTGTTTTTT. The V and J genes are TRBV15 and TRBJ2-2, with 7 nucleotides matching TRBD2. The CDR3 sequence is 13 residues long. Germline loops: CDR1 LNHNV, CDR2 YYDKDF (reference sequence).

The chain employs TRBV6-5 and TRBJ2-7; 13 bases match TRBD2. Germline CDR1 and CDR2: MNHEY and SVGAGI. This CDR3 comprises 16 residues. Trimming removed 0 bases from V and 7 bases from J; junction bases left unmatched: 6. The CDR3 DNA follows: TGTGCCAGCAGTTACTCTACTAGCGGGGGGGCGGGGGAGCAGTACTTC. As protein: CASSYSTSGGAGEQYF.

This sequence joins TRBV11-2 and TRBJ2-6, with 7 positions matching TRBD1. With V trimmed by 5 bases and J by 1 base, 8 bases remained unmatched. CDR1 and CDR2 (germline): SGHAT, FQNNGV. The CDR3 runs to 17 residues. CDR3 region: CASSLRDRGSGANVLTF. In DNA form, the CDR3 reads TGTGCCAGCAGCCTCCGGGACAGAGGTTCTGGGGCCAACGTCCTGACTTTC.

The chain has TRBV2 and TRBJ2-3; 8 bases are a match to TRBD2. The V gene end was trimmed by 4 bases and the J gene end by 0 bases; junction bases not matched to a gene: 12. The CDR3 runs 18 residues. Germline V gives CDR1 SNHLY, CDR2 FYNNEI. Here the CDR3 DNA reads TGTGCCAGCAGTGTGACAGCCGGGGGGGGACCTAGCACAGATACGCAGTATTTT. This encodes CASSVTAGGGPSTDTQYF.

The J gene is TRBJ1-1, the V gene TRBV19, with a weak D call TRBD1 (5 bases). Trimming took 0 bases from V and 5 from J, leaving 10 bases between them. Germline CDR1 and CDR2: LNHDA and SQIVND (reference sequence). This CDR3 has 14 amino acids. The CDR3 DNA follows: TGTGCCAGTAGTATAGATCTGGAGGGGACTGAAGCTTTCTTT. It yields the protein CASSIDLEGTEAFF.

The CDR3 DNA reads TGTGCCAGCAGCTGGGGCGGCGAGCAGTACTTC. This encodes CASSWGGEQYF. J is TRBJ2-5 and V is TRBV5-6, with D perhaps matching TRBD1 (5 bases). Gene TRBJ2-7 matches the end of the DNA better, so the J call may be wrong. The CDR3 is made up of 11 amino acids. Germline V gene lookup returns CDR1 SGHDT and CDR2 YYEEEE.

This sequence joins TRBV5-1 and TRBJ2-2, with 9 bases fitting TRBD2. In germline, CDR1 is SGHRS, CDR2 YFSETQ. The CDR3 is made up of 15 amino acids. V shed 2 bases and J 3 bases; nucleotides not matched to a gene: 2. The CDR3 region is CASSLAGGHTGELFF. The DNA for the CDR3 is TGCGCCAGCAGCTTAGCGGGGGGACACACCGGGGAGCTGTTTTTT.

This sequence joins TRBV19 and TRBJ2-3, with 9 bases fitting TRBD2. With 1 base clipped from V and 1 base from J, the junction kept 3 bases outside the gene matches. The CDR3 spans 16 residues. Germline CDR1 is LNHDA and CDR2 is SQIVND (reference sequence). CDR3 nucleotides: TGTGCCAGTAGTATAGGTCAGCGGGGGGGCACAGATACGCAGTATTTT. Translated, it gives CASSIGQRGGTDTQYF.

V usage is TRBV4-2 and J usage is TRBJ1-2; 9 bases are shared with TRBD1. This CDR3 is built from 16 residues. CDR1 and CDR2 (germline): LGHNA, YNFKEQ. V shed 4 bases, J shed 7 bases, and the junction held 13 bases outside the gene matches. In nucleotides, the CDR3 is TGTGCCAGCAGCCCTAGTCCCGGGACAGGGATCGGTGGCTACACCTTC. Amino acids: CASSPSPGTGIGGYTF.

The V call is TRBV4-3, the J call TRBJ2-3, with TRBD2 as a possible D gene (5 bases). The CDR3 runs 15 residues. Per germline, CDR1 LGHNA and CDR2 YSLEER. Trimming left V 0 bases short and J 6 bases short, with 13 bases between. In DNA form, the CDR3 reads TGCGCCAGCAGCCAAGATCCAGGAGGAATGGATACGCAGTATTTT. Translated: CASSQDPGGMDTQYF.